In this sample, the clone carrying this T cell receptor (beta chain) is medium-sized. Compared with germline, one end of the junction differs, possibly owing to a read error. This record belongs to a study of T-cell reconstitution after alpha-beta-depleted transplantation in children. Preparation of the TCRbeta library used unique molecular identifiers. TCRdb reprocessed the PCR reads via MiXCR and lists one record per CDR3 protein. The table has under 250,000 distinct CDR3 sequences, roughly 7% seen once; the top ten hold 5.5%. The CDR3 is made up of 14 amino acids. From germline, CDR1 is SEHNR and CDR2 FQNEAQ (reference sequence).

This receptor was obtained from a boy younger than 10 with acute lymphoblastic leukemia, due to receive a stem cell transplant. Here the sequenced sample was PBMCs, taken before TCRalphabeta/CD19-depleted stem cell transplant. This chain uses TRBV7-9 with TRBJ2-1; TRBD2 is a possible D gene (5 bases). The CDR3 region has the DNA TGTGCCAGCAGCTTAACGGCTAGCTACGATGAGCAGTTCTTC. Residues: CASSLTASYDEQFF. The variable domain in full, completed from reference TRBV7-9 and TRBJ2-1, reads DTGVSQNPRHKITKRGQNVTFRCDPISEHNRLYWYRQTLGQGPEFLTYFQNEAQLEKSRLLSDRFSAERPKGSFSTLEIQRTEQGDSAMYLCASSLTASYDEQFFGPGTRLTVL.